This T cell receptor beta chain was documented in a study of blood T cell repertoires in COVID-19. As processed by the authors: From reference gene primer amplification, estimates of nucleated cell counts were derived. Clones were read by immunoSEQ multiplex PCR, and TCRdb kept only the in-frame ones, dropping some. V and J calls and clone size come straight from that table; D and trimming were deduced from the DNA. In the table there are roughly 500,000 clones, approximately 90% of which are singletons. V was clipped by 7 bases and J by 0 bases, with 10 bases between them. Germline V gene sequence: CDR1 SEHNR, CDR2 FQNEAQ (reference sequence). The CDR3 totals 14 residues. Those enrolled, adults aged 18 to 89 years, came from 25 or so US areas. Participants had their cohort set by participant-reported clinical history. Two negative PCRs, clearance, or symptom resolution had been documented for recovered Cohort 3 donors.

The receptor's source is a woman aged 40 to 50 who had recovered from COVID-19. The source material was PBMCs or T cells enriched from blood (not recorded which). The V and J genes are TRBV7-9 and TRBJ1-3; D remains unclear. The CDR3 bases are TGTGCCAGCACCTCTATCTTCTCTGGAAACACCATATATTTT. It specifies CASTSIFSGNTIYF.